This TCR beta chain originates from a study of T cells in Graves' hyperthyroidism and ophthalmopathy. Study-wide background: The blood sample was taken at first diagnosis, before treatment began.

Amplification targeted TCR beta CDR3 regions from RNA transcripts. The HTBI primer set served for first-round RT-PCR of the TCR CDR3. TCRdb redid the calling of the multiplex PCR reads with MiXCR, one entry per CDR3 protein. The sample records roughly 350,000 distinct CDR3 sequences, about 15% being singletons. Germline CDR1 SGHDN, CDR2 FVKESK. The CDR3 extends over 14 amino acids. V trimming: 8 bases; J trimming: 5 bases; junction bases outside the gene matches: 11. Whole-study results and caveats: A model of 13 V-J pairs discriminated ophthalmopathy from stable hyperthyroidism.

This clonotype was observed a handful of times. Its antigen is not identified. Hyperthyroidism had been newly diagnosed in patients aged 18 to 65, and its duration was under 2 months. Together with thyroid ultrasound, orbital computed tomography, serum thyroxine and TRAb, clinical symptoms were used for diagnoses. The J gene is TRBJ1-2, the V gene TRBV14; 7 nucleotides line up with TRBD1. The sequenced material came from blood. The receptor was derived from a woman aged 30 to 39 with Graves' hyperthyroidism. DNA for the CDR3: TGTGCCAGCGGGAGATACAGGGGTAGTTATGGCTACACCTTC. Its translation is CASGRYRGSYGYTF.